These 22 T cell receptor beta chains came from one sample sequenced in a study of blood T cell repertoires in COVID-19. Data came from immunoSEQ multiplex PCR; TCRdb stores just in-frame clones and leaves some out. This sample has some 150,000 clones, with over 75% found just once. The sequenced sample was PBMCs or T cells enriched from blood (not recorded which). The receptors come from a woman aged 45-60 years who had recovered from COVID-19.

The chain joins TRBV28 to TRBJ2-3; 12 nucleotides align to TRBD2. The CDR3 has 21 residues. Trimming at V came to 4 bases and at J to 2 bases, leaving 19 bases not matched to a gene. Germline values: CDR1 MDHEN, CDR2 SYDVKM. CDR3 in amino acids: CASSSYLLAGGLGGFTDTQYF. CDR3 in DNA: TGTGCCAGCAGTTCATACCTTCTAGCGGGAGGGCTCGGGGGTTTCACAGATACGCAGTATTTT.

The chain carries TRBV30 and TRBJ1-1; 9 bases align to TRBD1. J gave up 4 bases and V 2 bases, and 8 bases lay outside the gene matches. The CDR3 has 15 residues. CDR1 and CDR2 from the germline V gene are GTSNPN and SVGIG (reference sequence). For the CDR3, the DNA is TGTGCCTGGAGTCCCGGGACAGGGAGAATCACTGAAGCTTTCTTT. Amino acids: CAWSPGTGRITEAFF.

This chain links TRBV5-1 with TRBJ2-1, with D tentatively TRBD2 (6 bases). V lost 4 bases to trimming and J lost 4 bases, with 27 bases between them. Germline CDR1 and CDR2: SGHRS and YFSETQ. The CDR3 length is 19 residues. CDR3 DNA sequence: TGCGCCAGCAGCACCGGATTAGCGGCCTTCACTCGGGCTTACAATGAGCAGTTCTTC. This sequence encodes CASSTGLAAFTRAYNEQFF. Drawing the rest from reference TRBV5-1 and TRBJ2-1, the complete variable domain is KAGVTQTPRYLIKTRGQQVTLSCSPISGHRSVSWYQQTPGQGLQFLFEYFSETQRNKGNFPGRFSGRQFSNSRSEMNVSTLELGDSALYLCASSTGLAAFTRAYNEQFFGPGTRLTVL.

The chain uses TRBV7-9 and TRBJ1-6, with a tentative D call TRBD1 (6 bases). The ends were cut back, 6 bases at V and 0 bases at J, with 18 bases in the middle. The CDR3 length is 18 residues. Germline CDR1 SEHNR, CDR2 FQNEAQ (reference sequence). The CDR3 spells CASSLYEGGSSYNSPLHF. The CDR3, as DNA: TGTGCCAGCAGTCTCTACGAGGGGGGGAGCTCCTATAATTCACCCCTCCACTTT. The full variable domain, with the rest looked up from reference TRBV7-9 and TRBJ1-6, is DTGVSQNPRHKITKRGQNVTFRCDPISEHNRLYWYRQTLGQGPEFLTYFQNEAQLEKSRLLSDRFSAERPKGSFSTLEIQRTEQGDSAMYLCASSLYEGGSSYNSPLHFGNGTRLTVT.

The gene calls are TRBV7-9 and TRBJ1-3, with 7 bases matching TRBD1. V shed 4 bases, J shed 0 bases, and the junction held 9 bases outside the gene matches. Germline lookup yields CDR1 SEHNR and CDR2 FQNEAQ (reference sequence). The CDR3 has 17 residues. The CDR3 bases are TGTGCCAGCAGCTCAGGGGACAGTTCTCGCTCTGGAAACACCATATATTTT. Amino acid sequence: CASSSGDSSRSGNTIYF.

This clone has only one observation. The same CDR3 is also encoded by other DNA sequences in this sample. Here the CDR3 reads CASSSGQGPYEQYF. The CDR3 nucleotides are TGTGCCAGCTCTTCGGGACAGGGTCCCTACGAGCAGTACTTC. This chain uses TRBV28 with TRBJ2-7, with 9 bases identical to TRBD1. The V gene's germline CDR1 is MDHEN and CDR2 SYDVKM. The CDR3 is made up of 14 amino acids. The trim removed 8 bases at V and 2 bases at J, leaving 7 bases unmatched.

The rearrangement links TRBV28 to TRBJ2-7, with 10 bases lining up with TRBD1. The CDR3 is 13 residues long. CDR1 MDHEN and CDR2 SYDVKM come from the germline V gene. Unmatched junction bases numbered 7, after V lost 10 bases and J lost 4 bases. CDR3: CATTPGQGYEQYF. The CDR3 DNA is TGTGCCACCACACCGGGACAGGGGTACGAGCAGTACTTC.

The CDR3 sequence: CASSRNPSGTQYF. The DNA for the CDR3 is TGTGCCAGCAGTCGCAACCCTAGCGGTACGCAGTATTTT. This chain links TRBV6-2 or TRBV6-3 with TRBJ2-3, with TRBD2 matching over 7 bases. The germline V gene has CDR1 MNHEY and CDR2 SVGEGT. With V trimmed by 5 bases and J by 8 bases, 7 bases remained unmatched. The CDR3 has 13 residues.

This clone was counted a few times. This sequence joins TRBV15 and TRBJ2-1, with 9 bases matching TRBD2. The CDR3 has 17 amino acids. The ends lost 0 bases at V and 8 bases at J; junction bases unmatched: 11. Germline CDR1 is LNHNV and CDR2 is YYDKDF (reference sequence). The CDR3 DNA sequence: TGTGCCACCAGCAGAGAAAAGGTAGCGGGAGTCAGGGATGAGCAGTTCTTC. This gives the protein CATSREKVAGVRDEQFF.

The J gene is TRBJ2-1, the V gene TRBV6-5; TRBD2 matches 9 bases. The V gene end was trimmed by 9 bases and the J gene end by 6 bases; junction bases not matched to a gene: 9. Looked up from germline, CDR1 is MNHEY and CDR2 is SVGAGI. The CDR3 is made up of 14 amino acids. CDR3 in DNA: TGTGCCAGTACGCGCGGGGGGGCGTTCAATGAGCAGTTCTTC. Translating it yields CASTRGGAFNEQFF.

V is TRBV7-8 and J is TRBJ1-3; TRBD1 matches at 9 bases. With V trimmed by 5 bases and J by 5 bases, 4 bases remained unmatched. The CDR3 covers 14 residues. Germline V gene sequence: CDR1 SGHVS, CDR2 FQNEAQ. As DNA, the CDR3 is TGTGCCAGCAGCGGAGGGACAGGGCGAAACACCATATATTTT. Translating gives CASSGGTGRNTIYF.

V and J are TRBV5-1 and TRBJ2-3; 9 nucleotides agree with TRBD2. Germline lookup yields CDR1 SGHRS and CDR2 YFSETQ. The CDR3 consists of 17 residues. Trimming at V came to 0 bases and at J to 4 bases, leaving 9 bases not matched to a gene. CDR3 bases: TGCGCCAGCAGCTTGGCCAGCGGGGGGCCTCAAGCAGATACGCAGTATTTT. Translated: CASSLASGGPQADTQYF.

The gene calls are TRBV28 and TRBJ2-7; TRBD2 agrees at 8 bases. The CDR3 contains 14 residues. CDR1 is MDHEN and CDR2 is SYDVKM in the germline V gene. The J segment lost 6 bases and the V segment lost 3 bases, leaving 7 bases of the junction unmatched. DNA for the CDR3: TGTGCCAGCAGTTTTGAACTAGCGGAACGCGAGCAGTACTTC. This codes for CASSFELAEREQYF.

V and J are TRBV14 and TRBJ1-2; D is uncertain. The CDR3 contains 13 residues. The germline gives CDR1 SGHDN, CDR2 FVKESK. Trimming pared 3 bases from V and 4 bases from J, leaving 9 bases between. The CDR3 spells CASSHLLFYGYTF. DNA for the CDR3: TGTGCCAGCAGCCATCTACTGTTCTATGGCTACACCTTC.

The CDR3 sequence: CASSLNPDRGHGYTF. CDR3 sequence (DNA): TGTGCCAGCAGCTTAAACCCGGACAGGGGGCATGGCTACACCTTC. This sequence joins TRBV11-1 and TRBJ1-2, with TRBD1 matching 11 bases. Trimming cost V 2 bases and J 6 bases; bases outside gene matches: 5. Per the germline V gene, CDR1 is SGHAT and CDR2 is FQDESV (reference sequence). This CDR3 has 15 amino acids.

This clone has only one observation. In DNA form, the CDR3 reads TGTGCCAGCAGCTTGATGGGAGCCGGCTACACCTTC. Translated: CASSLMGAGYTF. The chain joins TRBV5-6 to TRBJ1-2, with D unresolved. Germline V gene lookup returns CDR1 SGHDT and CDR2 YYEEEE. The V end lost 1 base, the J end lost 8 bases, and 9 bases lay between the germline ends. The CDR3 runs to 12 residues.

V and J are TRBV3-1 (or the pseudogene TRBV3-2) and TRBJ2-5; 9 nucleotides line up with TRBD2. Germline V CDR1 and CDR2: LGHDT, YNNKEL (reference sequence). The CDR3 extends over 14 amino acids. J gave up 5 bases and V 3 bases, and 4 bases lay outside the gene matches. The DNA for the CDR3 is TGTGCCAGCAGCCAGCGGGGGGGCGGGGAGACCCAGTACTTC. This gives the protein CASSQRGGGETQYF.

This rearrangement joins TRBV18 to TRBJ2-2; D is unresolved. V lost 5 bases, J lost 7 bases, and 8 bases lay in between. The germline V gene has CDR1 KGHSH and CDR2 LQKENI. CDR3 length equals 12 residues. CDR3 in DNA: TGTGCCAGCTCAGCTTCAGGCGGGGAGCTGTTTTTT. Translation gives CASSASGGELFF.

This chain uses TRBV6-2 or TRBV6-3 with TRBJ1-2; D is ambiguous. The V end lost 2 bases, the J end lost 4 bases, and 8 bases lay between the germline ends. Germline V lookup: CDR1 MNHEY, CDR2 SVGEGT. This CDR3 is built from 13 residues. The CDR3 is CASSYDGSYGYTF. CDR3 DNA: TGTGCCAGCAGTTACGATGGCAGCTATGGCTACACCTTC.

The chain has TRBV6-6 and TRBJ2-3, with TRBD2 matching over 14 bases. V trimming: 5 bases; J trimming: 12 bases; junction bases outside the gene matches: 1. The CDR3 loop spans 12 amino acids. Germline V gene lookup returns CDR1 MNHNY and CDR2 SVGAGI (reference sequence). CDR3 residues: CASSGTSGGQYF. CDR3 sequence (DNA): TGTGCCAGCAGTGGGACTAGCGGGGGACAGTATTTT.

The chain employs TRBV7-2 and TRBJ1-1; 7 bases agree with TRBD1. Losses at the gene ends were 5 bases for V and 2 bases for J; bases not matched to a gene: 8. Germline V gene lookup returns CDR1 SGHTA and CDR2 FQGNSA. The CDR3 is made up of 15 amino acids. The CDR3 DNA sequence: TGTGCCAGCAGCCTGACAGGGAACCGCAACACTGAAGCTTTCTTT. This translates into CASSLTGNRNTEAFF.

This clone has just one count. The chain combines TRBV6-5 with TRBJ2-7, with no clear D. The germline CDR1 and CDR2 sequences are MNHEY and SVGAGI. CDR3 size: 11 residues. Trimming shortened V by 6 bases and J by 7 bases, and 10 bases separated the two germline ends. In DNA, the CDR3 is TGTGCCAGCAGCCAGGTTTGGGAGCAGTACTTC. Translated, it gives CASSQVWEQYF.